This T cell receptor beta chain emerged from a study of Ad26.COV2.S vaccination and SARS-CoV-2 variants. Study-level findings and limits: Analyses of TCR breadth and depth may have underestimated total T cell responses. It was reported that spike-specific CD8+ and CD4+ T cell responses were substantially broad after vaccination. Those who received vaccine or placebo ended up with similar non-spike TCR breadth.

Using immunoSEQ multiplex PCR, the repertoire was profiled, and TCRdb retains in-frame clones only, with some absent. The sample includes some 350,000 clones, just over 90% of them seen just once. Comment on this clone: What it recognizes is unknown.

Trimming removed 4 bases from V and 0 bases from J, with 11 bases in between. CDR1 is SGHRS and CDR2 is YFSETQ in the germline V gene. This CDR3 region has 16 residues. This material consisted of peripheral blood, taken after recovery from COVID-19. The receptor's source is a human donor who had recovered from COVID-19. V gene TRBV5-1 combines with J gene TRBJ1-6, with a possible D match to TRBD1 (5 bases). CDR3 amino acids: CASSRDVSSYNSPLHF. The CDR3 DNA sequence: TGCGCCAGCAGCCGGGACGTGAGCTCCTATAATTCACCCCTCCACTTT.